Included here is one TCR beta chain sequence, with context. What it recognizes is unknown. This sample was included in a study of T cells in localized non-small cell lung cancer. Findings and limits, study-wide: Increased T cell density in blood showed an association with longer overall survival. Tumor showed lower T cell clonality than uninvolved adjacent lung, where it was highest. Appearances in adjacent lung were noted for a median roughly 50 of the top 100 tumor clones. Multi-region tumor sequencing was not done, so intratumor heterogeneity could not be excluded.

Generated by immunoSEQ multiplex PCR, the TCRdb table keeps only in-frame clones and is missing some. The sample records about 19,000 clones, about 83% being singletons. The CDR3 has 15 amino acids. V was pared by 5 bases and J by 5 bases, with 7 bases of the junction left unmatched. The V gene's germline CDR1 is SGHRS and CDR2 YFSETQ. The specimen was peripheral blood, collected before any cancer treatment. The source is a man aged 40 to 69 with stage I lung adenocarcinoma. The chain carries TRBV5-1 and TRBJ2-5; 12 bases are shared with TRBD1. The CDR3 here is CASSNGTGGAETQYF. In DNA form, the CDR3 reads TGCGCCAGCAGTAACGGGACAGGGGGCGCGGAGACCCAGTACTTC.